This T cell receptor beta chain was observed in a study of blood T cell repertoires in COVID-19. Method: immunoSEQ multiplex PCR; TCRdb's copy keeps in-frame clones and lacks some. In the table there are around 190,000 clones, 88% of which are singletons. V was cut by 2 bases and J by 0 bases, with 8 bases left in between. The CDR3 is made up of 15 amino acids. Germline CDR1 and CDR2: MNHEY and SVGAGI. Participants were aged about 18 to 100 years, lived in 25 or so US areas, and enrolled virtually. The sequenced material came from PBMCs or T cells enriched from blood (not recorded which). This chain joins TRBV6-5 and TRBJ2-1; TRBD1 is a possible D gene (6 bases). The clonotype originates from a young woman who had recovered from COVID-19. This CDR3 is CASSYGTNSYNEQFF. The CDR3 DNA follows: TGTGCCAGCAGTTACGGGACAAACTCCTACAATGAGCAGTTCTTC.